The following is a T cell receptor beta chain sequence with its context. The antigen is undetermined. This sample is part of a study of Ad26.COV2.S vaccination and SARS-CoV-2 variants. About the study: Participants got Ad26.COV2.S intramuscularly, once or twice 56 days apart.

The treatment was: some 20 received Ad26.COV2.S at low or high dose, single or two shots; about 5 received placebo; per-sample allocation not given. Each sample was drawn 63 days after the first injection (of vaccine or placebo). Study-level results: Whether participants received vaccine or placebo, their non-spike TCR breadth was similar.

V lost 6 bases, J lost 7 bases, and 13 bases lay in between. This CDR3 contains 13 residues. The germline V gene encodes CDR1 SEHNR and CDR2 FQNEAQ (reference sequence). TCRdb keeps only in-frame clones here, not all; method: immunoSEQ multiplex PCR. Among about 680,000 clones listed, roughly nine tenths were seen once. The source of this sequence is a person between 18 and 65 years old who received the Ad26.COV2.S COVID-19 vaccine or a placebo. The specimen comprised peripheral blood, sampled in a trial of Ad26.COV2.S vaccine versus placebo. The V and J genes are TRBV7-9 and TRBJ2-1, with a tentative D call TRBD2 (5 bases). The CDR3, as DNA: TGTGCCAGCAGACCGGACTGGGGAAATGAGCAGTTCTTC. This codes for CASRPDWGNEQFF.